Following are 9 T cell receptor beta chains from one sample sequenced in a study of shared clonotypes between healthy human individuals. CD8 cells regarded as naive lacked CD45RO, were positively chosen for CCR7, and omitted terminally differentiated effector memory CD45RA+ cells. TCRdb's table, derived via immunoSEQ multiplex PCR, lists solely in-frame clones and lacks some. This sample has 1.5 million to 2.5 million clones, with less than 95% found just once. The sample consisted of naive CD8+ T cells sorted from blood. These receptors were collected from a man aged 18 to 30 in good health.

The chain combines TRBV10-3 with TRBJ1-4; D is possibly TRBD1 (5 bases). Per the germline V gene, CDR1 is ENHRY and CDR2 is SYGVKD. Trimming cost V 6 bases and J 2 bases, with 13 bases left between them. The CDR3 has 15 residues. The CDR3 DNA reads TGTGCCATCAGCCCGGGGGGAAGGACTAATGAAAAACTGTTTTTT. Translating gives CAISPGGRTNEKLFF.

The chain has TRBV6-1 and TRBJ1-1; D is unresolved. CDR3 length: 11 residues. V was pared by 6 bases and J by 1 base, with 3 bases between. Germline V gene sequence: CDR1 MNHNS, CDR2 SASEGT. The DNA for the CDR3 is TGTGCCAGCAGAACGAACACTGAAGCTTTCTTT. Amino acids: CASRTNTEAFF.

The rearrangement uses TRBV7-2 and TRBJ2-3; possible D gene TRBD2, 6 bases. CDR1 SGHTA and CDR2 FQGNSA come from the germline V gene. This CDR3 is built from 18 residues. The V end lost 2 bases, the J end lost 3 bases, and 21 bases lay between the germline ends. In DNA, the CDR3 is TGTGCCAGCAGCTTACTGCTATCCAGACGGGAGTGGACAGATACGCAGTATTTT. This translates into CASSLLLSRREWTDTQYF.

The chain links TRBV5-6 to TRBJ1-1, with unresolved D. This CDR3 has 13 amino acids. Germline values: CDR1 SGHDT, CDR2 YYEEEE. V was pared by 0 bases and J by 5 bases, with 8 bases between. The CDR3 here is CASSLGIGTEAFF. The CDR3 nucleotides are TGTGCCAGCAGCTTGGGGATCGGGACTGAAGCTTTCTTT. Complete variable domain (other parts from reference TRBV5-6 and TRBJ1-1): DAGVTQSPTHLIKTRGQQVTLRCSPKSGHDTVSWYQQALGQGPQFIFQYYEEEERQRGNFPDRFSGHQFPNYSSELNVNALLLGDSALYLCASSLGIGTEAFFGQGTRLTVV.

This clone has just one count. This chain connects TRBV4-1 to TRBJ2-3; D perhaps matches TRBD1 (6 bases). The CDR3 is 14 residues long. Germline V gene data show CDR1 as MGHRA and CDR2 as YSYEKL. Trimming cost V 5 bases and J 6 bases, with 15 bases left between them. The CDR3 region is CASSVQGIEDTQYF. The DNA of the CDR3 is TGCGCCAGCAGCGTCCAGGGGATTGAGGATACGCAGTATTTT.

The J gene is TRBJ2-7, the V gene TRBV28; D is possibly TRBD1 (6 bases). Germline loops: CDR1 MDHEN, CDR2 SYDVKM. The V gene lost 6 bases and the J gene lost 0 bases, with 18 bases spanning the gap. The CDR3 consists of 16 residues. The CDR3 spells CASSMPLQGGSYEQYF. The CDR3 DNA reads TGTGCCAGCAGCATGCCTCTACAAGGGGGCTCCTACGAGCAGTACTTC.

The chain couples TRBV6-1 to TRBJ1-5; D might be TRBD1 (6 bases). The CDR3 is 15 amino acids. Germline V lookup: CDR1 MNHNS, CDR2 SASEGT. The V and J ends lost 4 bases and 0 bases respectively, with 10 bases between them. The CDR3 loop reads CASSGGTSSNQPQHF. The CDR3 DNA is TGTGCCAGCAGTGGTGGGACATCTAGCAATCAGCCCCAGCATTTT.

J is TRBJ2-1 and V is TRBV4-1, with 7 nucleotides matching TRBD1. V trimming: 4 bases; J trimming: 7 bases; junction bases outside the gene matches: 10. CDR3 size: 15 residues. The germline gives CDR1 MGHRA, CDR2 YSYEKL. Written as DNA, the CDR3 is TGCGCCAGCAGCCCCCGGAAGGGGGCTTGGAATGAGCAGTTCTTC. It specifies CASSPRKGAWNEQFF.

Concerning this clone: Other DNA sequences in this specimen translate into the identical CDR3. In DNA, the CDR3 is TGTGCCAGCAGCTTAGTTGGCAGGGTCTACGAGCAGTACTTC. Translated, it gives CASSLVGRVYEQYF. The chain links TRBV7-8 to TRBJ2-7, with TRBD1 as a possible D gene (5 bases). Trimming shortened V by 1 base and J by 3 bases, and 10 bases separated the two germline ends. This CDR3 is 14 amino acids long. Germline lookup yields CDR1 SGHVS and CDR2 FQNEAQ.